This T cell receptor beta chain came from a study of graft-versus-host responses after intestinal transplantation. About the research overall: Anti-thymocyte globulin induction preceded about 3 years of tacrolimus and steroid maintenance in all recipients.

Regarding this clone: What it binds is unknown.

After removal of 5 bases from V and 3 bases from J, the junction contained 15 bases not matched to a gene. The CDR3 totals 18 residues. Germline V gene data show CDR1 as MDHEN and CDR2 as SYDVKM. Profiling relied on immunoSEQ multiplex PCR, and the TCRdb table lists in-frame clones only, not all of them. The table has tens of thousands of clones, 89% seen once. The rearrangement joins TRBV28 to TRBJ1-2; 10 positions match TRBD1. The TCR was taken from a human donor who received an intestinal transplant. Source: unstimulated CD8+ T cells sorted from spleen or lymph node cells, taken before intestinal transplant. The CDR3 region is CASSTLRADRGSHYGYTF. The CDR3 DNA reads TGTGCCAGCAGTACCTTGAGGGCGGACAGGGGGAGTCACTATGGCTACACCTTC.